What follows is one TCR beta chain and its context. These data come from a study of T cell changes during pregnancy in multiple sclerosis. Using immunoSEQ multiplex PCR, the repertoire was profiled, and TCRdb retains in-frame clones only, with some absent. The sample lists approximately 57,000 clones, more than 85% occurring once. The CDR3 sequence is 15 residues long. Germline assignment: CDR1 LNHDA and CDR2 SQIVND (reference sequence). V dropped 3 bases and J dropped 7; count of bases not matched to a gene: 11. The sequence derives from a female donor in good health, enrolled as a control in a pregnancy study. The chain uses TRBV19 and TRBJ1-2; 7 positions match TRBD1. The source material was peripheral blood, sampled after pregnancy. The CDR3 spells CASSIQPEGAAGYTF. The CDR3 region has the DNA TGTGCCAGTAGTATCCAACCGGAGGGGGCGGCTGGCTACACCTTC.